Listed below are T cell receptor beta chains from one sample, sequenced in a study of blood T cells in healthy people across ages. One entry per CDR3 protein, called by TCRdb with MiXCR from the 5' RACE reads. The table has about 1.1 million distinct CDR3 sequences, about two fifths seen once. Sequenced: blood. These TCRs come from a man between 18 and 29 years old in good health. Each CDR3 is given with its conserved first and last residue. D genes are given only for firm matches. Size is omitted from some rows. Given values are once, few, many or a class for expanded clones.

j_gene | len | abundance | d_gene | v_gene | CDR3aa | CDR3nt
TRBJ1-5 | 12 | - | - | TRBV6-2/TRBV6-3 | CASSPRVQPQHF | TGTGCCAGCAGTCCGCGCGTCCAGCCCCAGCATTTT
TRBJ2-3 | 13 | few | - | TRBV20-1 | CSARVIGADTQYF | TGCAGTGCTAGAGTCATCGGGGCAGATACGCAGTATTTT
TRBJ1-3 | 15 | - | - | TRBV12-3/TRBV12-4 | CASSSDASSGNTIYF | TGTGCCAGCAGTTCCGACGCGTCCTCTGGAAACACCATATATTTT
TRBJ2-3 | 14 | - | TRBD2 | TRBV25-1 | CASSGAGGQDTQYF | TGTGCCAGCAGTGGGGCGGGGGGGCAAGATACGCAGTATTTT
TRBJ2-4 | 18 | - | - | TRBV27 | CASSPNLASGFDKNIQYF | TGTGCCAGCAGCCCCAATTTGGCCAGCGGCTTTGACAAAAACATTCAGTACTTC
TRBJ2-3 | 17 | few | - | TRBV20-1 | CSARPIDGSHGTDTQYF | TGCAGTGCTAGACCCATCGACGGGAGCCACGGCACAGATACGCAGTATTTT
TRBJ1-1 | 13 | - | - | TRBV4-1 | CASSQETDTGAFF | TGCGCCAGCAGCCAAGAAACCGACACTGGAGCTTTCTTT
TRBJ2-5 | 15 | - | - | TRBV5-4 | CASSFQGPIEETQYF | TGTGCCAGCAGTTTTCAGGGCCCCATCGAAGAGACCCAGTACTTC
TRBJ2-1 | 14 | few | - | TRBV7-9 | CASSRPERGNEQFF | TGTGCCAGCAGCCGCCCTGAGAGGGGGAATGAGCAGTTCTTC
TRBJ1-1 | 14 | - | - | TRBV2 | CASSEERWGTEAFF | TGTGCCAGCAGTGAAGAGAGGTGGGGCACTGAAGCTTTCTTT
TRBJ2-1 | 11 | - | - | TRBV2 | CASSAGAGQFF | TGTGCCAGCAGTGCAGGGGCTGGGCAGTTCTTC
TRBJ2-7 | 16 | - | - | TRBV4-3 | CASSQDLVGGSIQQYF | TGCGCCAGCAGCCAAGATCTGGTGGGGGGAAGCATCCAGCAGTACTTC
TRBJ1-1 | 15 | few | - | TRBV5-1 | CASSSRPEMNTEAFF | TGCGCCAGCAGCTCCCGGCCGGAGATGAACACTGAAGCTTTCTTT
TRBJ1-1 | 14 | - | - | TRBV5-6 | CASSLEAEGTEAFF | TGTGCCAGCAGCTTGGAGGCTGAGGGCACTGAAGCTTTCTTT
TRBJ1-2 | 15 | - | TRBD1 | TRBV29-1 | CSVVRGDRVGYGYTF | TGCAGCGTCGTTCGGGGGGACAGGGTTGGCTATGGCTACACCTTC
TRBJ2-7 | 14 | few | - | TRBV6-2/TRBV6-3 | CASSRPTVIVEQYF | TGTGCCAGCAGTCGACCGACAGTGATTGTCGAGCAGTACTTC